One and the same sample provided the 32 T cell receptor beta chains below, sequenced in a study of blood T cell repertoires in COVID-19. Measured with immunoSEQ multiplex PCR; TCRdb has only the in-frame clones, and not every one. The data contain 150,000 to 200,000 clones, approximately 86% of them singletons. Sequenced: peripheral blood. The receptors stem from a man in his sixties with COVID-19, enrolled during active disease.

This rearrangement joins TRBV4-3 to TRBJ2-6, with TRBD1 identical over 7 bases. Trimming took 1 base from V and 0 from J; bases not matched to a gene: 9. From germline, CDR1 is LGHNA and CDR2 YSLEER. The CDR3 covers 19 residues. CDR3 amino acids: CASSQGSGTVISGANVLTF. CDR3 bases: TGCGCCAGCAGCCAAGGATCCGGGACAGTGATCTCTGGGGCCAACGTCCTGACTTTC.

The V call is TRBV19, the J call TRBJ1-1; the D gene is possibly TRBD1 (5 bases). Germline loops: CDR1 LNHDA, CDR2 SQIVND (reference sequence). The CDR3 consists of 14 residues. Trimming shortened V by 7 bases and J by 2 bases, and 14 bases separated the two germline ends. Here the CDR3 reads CASMTANLNTEAFF. The CDR3 DNA reads as TGTGCCAGTATGACAGCGAACTTAAACACTGAAGCTTTCTTT.

This rearrangement joins TRBV5-4 to TRBJ2-7; 8 bases agree with TRBD2. Germline V gives CDR1 SGHNT, CDR2 YYREEE (reference sequence). Trimming took 4 bases from V and 3 from J; bases not matched to a gene: 6. The CDR3 contains 14 residues. As DNA, the CDR3 is TGTGCCAGCAGCAGGGGACTAGAGCTCTACGAGCAGTACTTC. Translation: CASSRGLELYEQYF.

V and J are TRBV19 and TRBJ1-5; perhaps TRBD1 as D (6 bases). Germline V CDR1 and CDR2: LNHDA, SQIVND (reference sequence). The CDR3 loop spans 14 amino acids. V gave up 4 bases and J gave up 5 bases, with 12 bases separating them. CDR3 sequence reads: CASSSPDSYQPQHF. Written as DNA, the CDR3 is TGTGCCAGTAGTAGCCCGGACAGTTATCAGCCCCAGCATTTT.

CDR3 DNA: TGTGCCAGCAGTACACCTAGCTCTGGGGCCAACGTCCTGACTTTC. Translating gives CASSTPSSGANVLTF. This chain links TRBV2 with TRBJ2-6; the D is unclear. The germline V gene has CDR1 SNHLY and CDR2 FYNNEI. Trimming removed 5 bases at V and 0 bases at J, with 8 bases between. The CDR3 has 15 amino acids.

This clone was found once. The chain links TRBV28 to TRBJ2-1; 11 bases line up with TRBD2. The CDR3 runs to 14 residues. CDR1 MDHEN and CDR2 SYDVKM come from the germline V gene. With V trimmed by 3 bases and J by 12 bases, 7 bases remained unmatched. Here the CDR3 reads CASSFLAGGFWQFF. Here the CDR3 DNA reads TGTGCCAGCAGTTTCTTAGCGGGGGGGTTTTGGCAGTTCTTC.

This clone was seen just once. The V gene is TRBV19, the J gene TRBJ1-5; 8 positions agree with TRBD1. CDR1 LNHDA and CDR2 SQIVND come from the germline V gene (reference sequence). Germline trimming cut 5 bases from V and 4 bases from J; bases unmatched to any gene: 7. This CDR3 region has 15 residues. In DNA form, the CDR3 reads TGTGCCAGTAGTGCAGGGGGCGGCAAGAATCAGCCCCAGCATTTT. Translating gives CASSAGGGKNQPQHF.

This sequence joins TRBV11-1 and TRBJ1-1; no firm D call. Trimming removed 5 bases at V and 3 bases at J, with 13 bases between. Germline values: CDR1 SGHAT, CDR2 FQDESV (reference sequence). This CDR3 comprises 14 residues. The CDR3 region has the DNA TGTGCCAGCAGCATCCCACCGGGAGACACTGAAGCTTTCTTT. Protein product: CASSIPPGDTEAFF.

The gene calls are TRBV7-9 and TRBJ1-1, with D possibly matching TRBD1 (6 bases). Germline V gives CDR1 SEHNR, CDR2 FQNEAQ (reference sequence). The CDR3 is 14 residues long. With 2 bases removed from V and 6 bases from J, the gap between germline ends came to 13 bases. CDR3 residues: CASSLWTEGAEAFF. CDR3 coding DNA: TGTGCCAGCAGCTTATGGACCGAGGGGGCTGAAGCTTTCTTT.

This clone was observed once. V gene TRBV3-1 (or the pseudogene TRBV3-2) combines with J gene TRBJ2-5; 14 nucleotides line up with TRBD2. Germline values: CDR1 LGHDT, CDR2 YNNKEL (reference sequence). With V trimmed by 3 bases and J by 5 bases, 8 bases remained unmatched. The CDR3 length is 17 residues. Here the CDR3 DNA reads TGTGCCAGCAGCCAGGGGACTAGCGGGGGCCGGTTGGAGACCCAGTACTTC. Protein product: CASSQGTSGGRLETQYF.

The chain's CDR3 is CASGQGGTNEKLFF. The CDR3 DNA reads TGTGCCAGCGGACAGGGGGGAACTAATGAAAAACTGTTTTTT. V and J are TRBV28 and TRBJ1-4; 10 bases line up with TRBD1. V shed 8 bases, J shed 1 base, and the junction held 1 base outside the gene matches. The CDR3 is made up of 14 amino acids. CDR1 is MDHEN and CDR2 is SYDVKM in the germline V gene.

The chain employs TRBV5-1 and TRBJ2-7; possibly TRBD1 for D (6 bases). V was cut by 4 bases and J by 0 bases, with 11 bases left in between. The CDR3 runs to 14 residues. Germline V gives CDR1 SGHRS, CDR2 YFSETQ. CDR3 residues: CASSAGQSSYEQYF. In DNA form, the CDR3 reads TGCGCCAGCAGCGCTGGACAGTCCTCCTACGAGCAGTACTTC. Looking up the rest from reference TRBV5-1 and TRBJ2-7 gives the full variable domain: KAGVTQTPRYLIKTRGQQVTLSCSPISGHRSVSWYQQTPGQGLQFLFEYFSETQRNKGNFPGRFSGRQFSNSRSEMNVSTLELGDSALYLCASSAGQSSYEQYFGPGTRLTVT.

The chain joins TRBV24-1 to TRBJ2-7; 11 bases line up with TRBD1. The germline gives CDR1 KGHDR, CDR2 SFDVKD. J gave up 3 bases and V 0 bases, and 9 bases lay outside the gene matches. There are 18 residues in the CDR3. CDR3 region: CATSDLQIWTGGLYEQYF. CDR3 nucleotides: TGTGCCACCAGTGATTTGCAAATCTGGACAGGGGGCCTCTACGAGCAGTACTTC.

This clone appeared a single time. V gene TRBV5-1 combines with J gene TRBJ1-4; unclear D gene. The CDR3 runs to 15 residues. Germline V CDR1 and CDR2: SGHRS, YFSETQ. Trimming removed 0 bases at V and 6 bases at J, with 12 bases between. The DNA for the CDR3 is TGCGCCAGCAGCTTGGGACCCCGGGATGATGAAAAACTGTTTTTT. Translating gives CASSLGPRDDEKLFF. Looking up the rest from reference TRBV5-1 and TRBJ1-4 gives the full variable domain: KAGVTQTPRYLIKTRGQQVTLSCSPISGHRSVSWYQQTPGQGLQFLFEYFSETQRNKGNFPGRFSGRQFSNSRSEMNVSTLELGDSALYLCASSLGPRDDEKLFFGSGTQLSVL.

V gene TRBV27 combines with J gene TRBJ2-7; 8 bases line up with TRBD1. Germline CDR1 is MNHEY and CDR2 is SMNVEV (reference sequence). The CDR3 has 15 amino acids. The V segment lost 5 bases and the J segment 2 bases; nucleotides outside the gene matches: 8. CDR3 in DNA: TGTGCCAGCAGTCTAATCCGGGACAGGCCCTACGAGCAGTACTTC. This sequence encodes CASSLIRDRPYEQYF.

V gene TRBV4-3 combines with J gene TRBJ1-6; D might be TRBD1 (6 bases). The germline CDR1 and CDR2 sequences are LGHNA and YSLEER. The CDR3 extends over 14 amino acids. The ends were cut back, 5 bases at V and 14 bases at J, with 19 bases in the middle. CDR3 DNA: TGCGCCAGCAGCGAACAGGGAACCCTATCATCCCTCCACTTT. Translation gives CASSEQGTLSSLHF.

This clone was counted a few times. The chain employs TRBV11-2 and TRBJ2-1; D might be TRBD2 (6 bases). From germline, CDR1 is SGHAT and CDR2 FQNNGV. V lost 2 bases and J lost 3, with 11 bases in between. The CDR3 is 15 residues long. The CDR3 nucleotides read TGTGCCAGCAGCTTACAGGGAGGTTTCTACAATGAGCAGTTCTTC. Its protein is CASSLQGGFYNEQFF.

V usage is TRBV6-2 or TRBV6-3 and J usage is TRBJ2-5; TRBD2 might be the D (5 bases). The CDR3 length is 17 residues. V lost 0 bases to trimming and J lost 1 base, with 15 bases between them. Looked up from germline, CDR1 is MNHEY and CDR2 is SVGEGT. CDR3 residues: CASSYSTYDYVQETQYF. In DNA, the CDR3 is TGTGCCAGCAGTTACTCGACTTATGACTACGTCCAAGAGACCCAGTACTTC.

The chain joins TRBV9 to TRBJ2-4; possibly TRBD2 for D (6 bases). V lost 0 bases and J lost 0, with 16 bases in between. CDR1 and CDR2 (germline): SGDLS, YYNGEE. This CDR3 has 18 residues. The chain's CDR3 is CASSVAPVEGLAKNIQYF. The CDR3 nucleotides read TGTGCCAGCAGCGTAGCTCCAGTAGAGGGACTAGCCAAAAACATTCAGTACTTC.

This clone was counted a single time. V and J are TRBV7-8 and TRBJ1-3; 10 bases fit TRBD1. V lost 5 bases and J lost 1; bases outside the gene matches: 17. Germline V CDR1 and CDR2: SGHVS, FQNEAQ. The CDR3 spans 20 residues. In nucleotides, the CDR3 is TGTGCCAGCAGCAACGCCGGGACAGGGGAGTTCCTAGGGTCTGGAAACACCATATATTTT. Protein: CASSNAGTGEFLGSGNTIYF.

The V and J genes are TRBV28 and TRBJ2-2, with D maybe TRBD1 (6 bases). Germline V lookup: CDR1 MDHEN, CDR2 SYDVKM. This CDR3 region has 14 residues. V lost 10 bases and J 1 base, leaving 13 bases between the germline ends. CDR3 nucleotide sequence: TGTGCCATTCCCGGGACAATGAACACCGGGGAGCTGTTTTTT. Translation: CAIPGTMNTGELFF.

This clone has a single count. The rearrangement links TRBV6-1 to TRBJ1-2; no clear D gene. Between the trimmed V and J ends, which lost 3 bases and 7 bases, there was a span of 6 bases. The CDR3 consists of 11 residues. Germline lookup yields CDR1 MNHNS and CDR2 SASEGT. In DNA form, the CDR3 reads TGTGCCAGCAGTGACCTCTCTGGCTACACCTTC. Amino acids: CASSDLSGYTF.

Notes on this clone: This specimen includes other DNA sequences encoding the same CDR3. This rearrangement joins TRBV12-3 or TRBV12-4 to TRBJ1-1; 7 nucleotides line up with TRBD1. Trimming at V came to 6 bases and at J to 1 base, leaving 2 bases not matched to a gene. The length of the CDR3 is 13 residues. CDR3 in DNA: TGTGCCAGCAGCCGACAGGGGAACACTGAAGCTTTCTTT. It translates to CASSRQGNTEAFF.

The V call is TRBV19, the J call TRBJ1-5; D is undetermined. With 5 bases removed from V and 4 bases from J, the gap between germline ends came to 15 bases. The CDR3 is made up of 15 amino acids. Germline V gene lookup returns CDR1 LNHDA and CDR2 SQIVND (reference sequence). The CDR3 spells CASSPGDSGNQPQHF. CDR3 DNA: TGTGCCAGTAGTCCCGGGGATAGCGGAAATCAGCCCCAGCATTTT.

J is TRBJ1-1 and V is TRBV18; TRBD1 matches at 7 bases. CDR1 KGHSH and CDR2 LQKENI come from the germline V gene. The ends lost 6 bases at V and 6 bases at J; junction bases unmatched: 7. The CDR3 sequence is 13 residues long. This chain's CDR3 is CASSGQEDPEAFF. For the CDR3, the DNA is TGTGCCAGCTCCGGACAGGAGGACCCTGAAGCTTTCTTT.

This clone was recorded once. V gene TRBV2 combines with J gene TRBJ2-3, with 8 bases fitting TRBD2. The CDR3 covers 13 residues. Germline V gene sequence: CDR1 SNHLY, CDR2 FYNNEI. V shed 11 bases and J 0 bases; nucleotides not matched to a gene: 4. The CDR3 DNA reads TGTGCCGGAGCGGGGGTTAGCACAGATACGCAGTATTTT. It yields the protein CAGAGVSTDTQYF.

This clone was picked up a small number of times. This chain joins TRBV4-3 and TRBJ1-1; 7 bases are shared with TRBD1. V dropped 3 bases and J dropped 9; count of bases not matched to a gene: 4. Germline V CDR1 and CDR2: LGHNA, YSLEER. This CDR3 region has 12 residues. The CDR3 DNA follows: TGCGCCAGCAGCCAGGACAGGCAACAAGCTTTCTTT. Residues: CASSQDRQQAFF.

V usage is TRBV5-6 and J usage is TRBJ2-7; D is ambiguous. The length of the CDR3 is 12 residues. V lost 3 bases and J 4 bases, leaving 8 bases between the germline ends. CDR1 and CDR2 (germline): SGHDT, YYEEEE. DNA of the CDR3: TGTGCCAGCAGCTGGTTACAGTACGAGCAGTACTTC. Amino acid sequence: CASSWLQYEQYF.

V usage is TRBV9 and J usage is TRBJ2-2; 10 bases map to TRBD1. J gave up 4 bases and V 5 bases, and 8 bases lay outside the gene matches. Germline V gene data show CDR1 as SGDLS and CDR2 as YYNGEE. The CDR3 is 16 amino acids. This CDR3 reads CASRPTGTGVTGELFF. As DNA, the CDR3 is TGTGCCAGCAGGCCGACCGGGACAGGGGTCACCGGGGAGCTGTTTTTT.

This chain joins TRBV28 and TRBJ1-1; D perhaps matches TRBD1 (5 bases). Trimming took off 4 bases at V and 2 bases at J, with 14 bases between the two ends. CDR1 is MDHEN and CDR2 is SYDVKM in the germline V gene. The CDR3 length is 15 residues. The CDR3 nucleotides are TGTGCCAGCAGTTCCCCCCAAGGGGCCAACACTGAAGCTTTCTTT. This translates into CASSSPQGANTEAFF. Full variable domain (outside the CDR3, taken from reference TRBV28 and TRBJ1-1): DVKVTQSSRYLVKRTGEKVFLECVQDMDHENMFWYRQDPGLGLRLIYFSYDVKMKEKGDIPEGYSVSREKKERFSLILESASTNQTSMYLCASSSPQGANTEAFFGQGTRLTVV.

V is TRBV7-9 and J is TRBJ2-1; D is perhaps TRBD2 (7 bases). V shed 1 base and J shed 5 bases, with 12 bases lying between them. CDR3 length: 15 amino acids. The germline V gene has CDR1 SEHNR and CDR2 FQNEAQ (reference sequence). CDR3 sequence: CASSLGGGANNEQFF. The CDR3, as DNA: TGTGCCAGCAGCTTAGGAGGGGGGGCCAACAATGAGCAGTTCTTC. Based on the CDR3 plus reference TRBV7-9 and TRBJ2-1, the full variable domain is DTGVSQNPRHKITKRGQNVTFRCDPISEHNRLYWYRQTLGQGPEFLTYFQNEAQLEKSRLLSDRFSAERPKGSFSTLEIQRTEQGDSAMYLCASSLGGGANNEQFFGPGTRLTVL.

The V call is TRBV9, the J call TRBJ2-2; possibly TRBD2 for D (5 bases). Per the germline V gene, CDR1 is SGDLS and CDR2 is YYNGEE. The CDR3 consists of 15 residues. V lost 2 bases and J lost 0, with 8 bases in between. The CDR3 region is CASSVSGTNTGELFF. The CDR3 nucleotides read TGTGCCAGCAGCGTGTCGGGAACGAACACCGGGGAGCTGTTTTTT.